This T cell receptor beta chain was sequenced during a study of T cell repertoires in cytomegalovirus infection. Background on the study: The authors used CMV epitopes that were HLA-C-restricted (recently identified) and HLA-B-restricted (well studied). Public signatures in TCR beta pointed to CMV infection and matching HLA type. Points from the study as a whole: Cumulative frequency of public TCR beta families picked out carriers of CMV plus the relevant HLA. CMV-specific HLA-C-restricted TCR beta clonotypes dominated the ex vivo response.

The sample holds a few counts of this clonotype. The antigen is not known. Each CDR3 protein is one row after TCRdb ran MiXCR on the reads. The data show roughly 990,000 distinct CDR3 sequences, approximately 31% seen once. There are 14 residues in the CDR3. Germline CDR1 SEHNR, CDR2 FQNEAQ (reference sequence). V was cut by 5 bases and J by 5 bases, with 15 bases left in between. The V gene is TRBV7-9, the J gene TRBJ1-1; D may be TRBD1 (5 bases). This specimen was cultured CD8+ T cells from PBMCs, taken from culture after CMV antigen stimulation. This receptor was taken from a human donor in good health (CMV status not recorded). Some clones in this sample may be carry-over from other donors' samples. CDR3 loop: CASSATGGVTEAFF. CDR3 DNA sequence: TGTGCCAGCAGCGCCACAGGCGGCGTTACTGAAGCTTTCTTT. Variable domain in full (rest from reference TRBV7-9 and TRBJ1-1): DTGVSQNPRHKITKRGQNVTFRCDPISEHNRLYWYRQTLGQGPEFLTYFQNEAQLEKSRLLSDRFSAERPKGSFSTLEIQRTEQGDSAMYLCASSATGGVTEAFFGQGTRLTVV.